This record concerns one T cell receptor beta chain sequence. Its antigen is unknown. No base-level quality is on record; no much larger clone is a single base apart. Receptors were amplified or captured by the immunoSEQ multiplex PCR assay. A mixture of 60 forward primers for TCR Vbeta segments and 13 reverse primers for TCR Jbeta segments was used in the multiplex PCR. Amplification of the CDR3 region of rearranged TCR beta genes was performed with a multiplex PCR assay on genomic DNA. Amplified TCR beta libraries were sequenced as 87-base-pair reads on the Illumina HiSeq System. For the original study's pipeline: Across the 500 to 850 repertoires, a later analysis counted roughly 77 million unique TCR beta chains, 9.5 million to 13 million of which were shared by at least two donors. A nearest-neighbor algorithm error-corrected the raw reads and collapsed the reads into unique sequences, merging closely related sequences to remove PCR and sequencing errors. Alignment of CDR3 sequences to IMGT reference sequences was used to assign V, D and J gene segments. For a sequence to be retained, a match of at least six nucleotides to both a V gene segment and a J gene segment was required. Rearrangements were called productive when the CDR3 lacked stop codons and stayed in frame with V and J; all others were non-productive. Following IMGT convention, CDR3 was defined as the stretch from the second conserved V-encoded cysteine up to the conserved J-encoded phenylalanine. The earlier analysis of fewer than 750 of the donors excluded sequences that lacked an unambiguous match to a single V gene segment. An earlier analysis of approximately 590 of the donors classified V segments as functional when productive rearrangements were above 56.7% and as segregating when the standard deviation between donors was above 5%. A statistical classification framework was built to diagnose cytomegalovirus status from the catalog of TCR beta chain sequences. V and J gene assignment, in a later analysis, came from comparing TCR nucleotide sequences with IMGT/GENE-DB human TR gene sequences. The TCRdist pipeline was used in a later analysis to assign CDR3 sequences and most-parsimonious VDJ recombination scenarios. In a later analysis, every TCR beta chain was defined by the combination of its CDR3 amino acid sequence and its V-gene family, and reads without a unique V-gene family were dropped. A later analysis removed 450 to 600 highly shared, low-generation-probability nucleotide sequences to deal with suspected cross-contamination and a sequencing artifact. In a later analysis, a clonal expansion index was calculated for each public chain from normalized within-repertoire ranks of inferred template counts. Generation probabilities in a later analysis came from a VDJ recombination model fitted to out-of-frame rearrangements, and those results were checked against IGoR. In a later analysis, hypergeometric tests were used to score TCR-TCR, TCR-HLA and TCR-CMV co-occurrence, with a repertoire-size bias correction applied to TCR pairs. In a later analysis, false discovery rates were estimated by permuting HLA or CMV assignments 20 times. In a later analysis, co-occurring TCRs were grouped with DBSCAN, and TCRdist sequence similarity was added when clustering was performed within HLA-allele-positive subsets. Repertoires with fewer than 30,000 or more than 120,000 public chains, plus five repertoires with anomalous nucleotide sharing, were excluded from co-occurrence clustering. This is the immuneACCESS table as TCRdb keeps it, with only in-frame sequences that have V and J called. A part of the clones is gone; compared with another copy, unresolved V genes explain less than half, and the rest is unexplained. V, J and clone size were drawn from that table, and D and trimming were deduced from the DNA. The sample yields 95,000 to 100,000 clones; more than 75% were counted once. The top ten clonotypes cover approximately 0.83% of the sample.

This specimen comes from a study of cytomegalovirus exposure and HLA in healthy donors (dated by TCRdb to the late 2010s). Context from the whole study: An earlier analysis of some 600 of the donors reported 276 Gb of sequence data and 117 million unique TCR beta sequences obtained from about 179 million T cells. An early release that covered fewer than 750 HLA-typed donors contained 250 to 350 gigabases of sequencing data and roughly 84 million unique TCR sequences. Of the 300 to 500 genotyped donors, less than 90% were placed in the genetic ancestry cluster associated with self-reported Caucasian donors. The study aimed to test whether cataloging public T cell receptors could reveal signatures of past pathogen exposure. The study used immunosequencing to profile the T cell repertoires of around 600 subjects and linked those repertoires to cytomegalovirus serostatus. A separate validation cohort of 100 to 150 different subjects was used in addition to the approximately 640-subject first cohort. To predict cytomegalovirus infection status, the study brought together high-throughput TCR immunosequencing, statistical association of individual TCRs with disease status, and machine learning. In a later analysis, previously published TCR beta repertoires from hundreds of donors were re-analyzed and high-resolution HLA genotyping was added so that TCR occurrence patterns could be studied. In the later analysis, no new phenotypic data were used to find candidate immune exposures; instead, reliance was placed on TCR beta sequences and their occurrence across donors. An earlier analysis of about 600 of the donors used high-throughput TCR beta sequencing to judge whether each TCR beta V gene segment behaved as functional or pseudogenic. Donor age, sex, ethnicity and CMV serostatus were compiled alongside the repertoire data. Genome-wide SNP genotypes for about 65% of the 666 donors were used in a later genetic analysis, which treated that subset as a discovery cohort. All discovery cohort repertoires had been generated using a single sequencing platform. HLA typing included class I and class II loci at four-digit resolution. Typing coverage varied by locus: roughly 620-640 donors for A, B, C, DRB1 and DQB1; 522 for DQA1; more than 600 for DPA1; 400 to 480 for DPB1. Four to six DR-DQ haplotypes were handled as single units for association and clustering, since linkage in the cohort was strong. Among about 410 genotyped donors of the cohort, an average of approximately 220,000 unique TCR beta nucleotide sequences was sequenced per donor, of which about 18% were non-productive.

What the research found in general, with its limitations: When HLA alleles, especially DR and DQ, strongly co-occurred, attributing TCR associations to individual alleles was difficult. A group of highly shared sequence variants was considered likely to be a technical artifact of the sequencing pipeline. Only TCR beta chains were sequenced in this cohort, and the absence of alpha or paired-chain data limited detectable features. In vitro tests confirmed that a few of the cytomegalovirus-associated TCR beta chains recognize cytomegalovirus antigens. The study gave a list of 150 to 200 TCR beta chains associated with cytomegalovirus. The authors suggested that the approach could potentially be generalized to other disease states and immunological phenotypes. A later analysis found that HLA-associated TCR beta chains were more clonally expanded and had lower generation probabilities than equally common non-associated chains. Because counts were too low, seventeen rarely observed V segments, including chromosome 9 orphons, were excluded from the earlier analysis of several hundred of the donors. HLA typing was unavailable for some donors at each locus, so association tests used only the typed subset. A later analysis reported that several top co-occurrence clusters appeared linked to parvovirus B19, influenza, CMV and Epstein-Barr virus. Roughly uniform sequencing depth across donors was assumed in presence/absence analyses, although this assumption may not hold. A further reported finding was that TCR beta sequences accurately predicted the HLA-A and HLA-B alleles for most subjects in the first cohort. In an earlier analysis of 587 of the donors, most TCR beta V segments appeared in productive rearrangements about 87% or about 30% of the time, broadly matching IMGT annotations. Linkage disequilibrium might explain the correlated functional status among segregating V segments, but an unknown experimental factor could not be ruled out. A later analysis found that most CMV-associated TCR beta chains appeared HLA-restricted, with HLA associations seemingly driven largely by CMV exposure. Most TCR sequences were seen in very few donors, while some public TCRs were found in many individuals. The 87-base-pair reads could not distinguish some IMGT-functional V segments, including TRBV6-2 and TRBV6-3, so those segments were excluded. CMV serostatus was the only immune exposure information available for the cohort. Compared with the 666-donor mean, donors in an Asian-associated ancestry cluster had fewer N-insertions in productive TCRs, according to a later genetic analysis. A later analysis found that TCR association rates varied across HLA loci, with DRB1 alleles showing the most associated TCRs and HLA-C alleles the fewest. In both the original and validation cohorts, the classifier was reported to diagnose cytomegalovirus status with high specificity and sensitivity. Specific HLA alleles were associated with roughly 17,000 TCR beta sequences at a false discovery rate of 0.05 in a later analysis. V-gene and J-gene trimming of TCR beta chains was associated with a missense DCLRE1C variant in a later genetic analysis, and the association was replicated in an independent cohort.

The cohort comprised some 700 healthy bone marrow donors. At the time of sampling, all cohort members were nominally healthy, though unrecorded immune exposures were likely present. The donor tested CMV seronegative, placing the donor among the 350 or so seronegative members of the cohort. Each donor provided a peripheral blood sample, and peripheral blood mononuclear cells were used for TCR beta sequencing. Genomic DNA extraction from the blood cell samples was performed with the Qiagen DNeasy Blood Extraction Kit. The CDR3 holds 16 amino acids from the cysteine to the phenylalanine. Of all the DNA, just the CDR3 is kept, 48 bases in frame from base 1. Via the germline V gene, CDR1 is SGHNT and CDR2 YENEEA. From V the trimming removes 5 bases and from J it removes 3 bases, while the gene matches leave 8 bases of the junction unaccounted for.

This TCR came from an older woman in good health and CMV-seronegative. Sequencing was carried out using PBMCs. The chain was built from TRBV11-3 and TRBJ2-1; 9 bases in the middle match TRBD2. For the CDR3, the sequence is CASSPHSGRDYNEQFF. The DNA is as follows: TGTGCCAGCAGCCCCCATAGCGGGAGAGACTACAATGAGCAGTTCTTC.